This T cell receptor (beta chain) was captured in a study of cytomegalovirus exposure and HLA in healthy donors. CDR3 length equals 14 residues. From germline, CDR1 is SGHVS and CDR2 FQNEAQ. Trimming stripped 5 bases from V and 5 bases from J, with 15 bases between. A multiplex PCR was run with 60 Vbeta primers and 13 Jbeta primers. The protocol was immunoSEQ multiplex PCR, while the TCRdb copy is restricted to in-frame clones and leaves out a portion. The sample holds roughly 100,000 clones, approximately 84% seen once. Overall study findings and caveats: Later analysis showed most CMV-associated TCR beta chains appearing HLA-restricted.

Details on this clone: The antigen remains unidentified.

This sequence was found in a male donor in good health and CMV-seronegative. Specimen: PBMCs. The genes are TRBV7-8 and TRBJ2-5; D ambiguous. The CDR3 protein is CASSPSGSGETQYF. The CDR3 DNA reads as TGTGCCAGCAGCCCCTCCGGGTCCGGGGAGACCCAGTACTTC.